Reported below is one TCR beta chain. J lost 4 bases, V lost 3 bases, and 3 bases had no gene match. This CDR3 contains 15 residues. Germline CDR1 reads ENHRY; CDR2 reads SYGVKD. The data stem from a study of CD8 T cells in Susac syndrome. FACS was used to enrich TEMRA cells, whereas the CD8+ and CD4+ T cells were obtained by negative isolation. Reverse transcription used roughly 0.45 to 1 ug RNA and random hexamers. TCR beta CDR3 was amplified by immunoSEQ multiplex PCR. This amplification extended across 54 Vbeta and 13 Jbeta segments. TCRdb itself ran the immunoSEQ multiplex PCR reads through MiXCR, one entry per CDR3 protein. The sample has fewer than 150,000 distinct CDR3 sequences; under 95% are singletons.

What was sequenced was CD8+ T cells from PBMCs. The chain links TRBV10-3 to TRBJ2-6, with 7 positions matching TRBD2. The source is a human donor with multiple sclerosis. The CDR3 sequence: CAISDSGSGANVLTF. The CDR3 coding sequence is TGTGCCATCAGTGATAGCGGGTCCGGGGCCAACGTCCTGACTTTC.